The 6 T cell receptor beta chains below come from one sample, sequenced in a study of T cells in Graves' hyperthyroidism and ophthalmopathy. RNA transcripts served as the template for amplifying TCR beta CDR3 regions. A first-round RT-PCR of the TCR CDR3 used the HTBI primer set. TCRdb processed the multiplex PCR reads anew with MiXCR; each CDR3 protein has one entry. The sample consists of fewer than 450,000 distinct CDR3 sequences, approximately 17% of them appearing once. Sequenced input: blood. The receptors stem from a man aged 18 to 29 with Graves' ophthalmopathy.

As regards this clonotype: A single base separates this from a much larger clone, so it may be a read error. The genes are TRBV5-5 and TRBJ2-1; possibly TRBD2 for D (6 bases). CDR3 length equals 16 residues. Germline V lookup: CDR1 SGHKS, CDR2 YYEKEE (reference sequence). The CDR3, as DNA: TGTGCCAGCAGCCCAGTCGACGGGAGCTCCTACAATGAGCGGTTCTTC. This sequence encodes CASSPVDGSSYNERFF.

This clonotype was observed a handful of times. The rearrangement uses TRBV9 and TRBJ2-4; D possibly corresponds to TRBD2 (6 bases). This CDR3 spans 13 amino acids. Germline values: CDR1 SGDLS, CDR2 YYNGEE. The ends were cut back, 2 bases at V and 8 bases at J, with 11 bases in the middle. CDR3 region: CASSVGGEDIQYF. Written as DNA, the CDR3 is TGTGCCAGCAGCGTCGGCGGGGAGGACATTCAGTACTTC.

Of note for this clonotype: Just one base apart from a much larger clone, this may be a read error. The CDR3 loop reads CASRAGISAYNEQFF. The CDR3 DNA follows: TGTGCCAGCAGGGCCGGGATTAGCGCGTACAATGAGCAGTTCTTC. This chain links TRBV6-1 with TRBJ2-1, with D perhaps matching TRBD2 (5 bases). The CDR3 spans 15 residues. Trimming removed 6 bases from V and 4 bases from J, with 16 bases in between. Germline CDR1 and CDR2: MNHNS and SASEGT.

J is TRBJ1-4 and V is TRBV3-1; D not resolved. CDR1 and CDR2 (germline): LGHDT, YNNKEL (reference sequence). The ends were cut back, 0 bases at V and 8 bases at J, with 7 bases in the middle. The CDR3 contains 13 residues. The CDR3 coding sequence is TGTGCCAGCAGCCAAGATTCTGTAGAAAAACTGTTTTTT. Protein sequence: CASSQDSVEKLFF.

This clonotype was counted ten times or more. This sequence joins TRBV6-2 or TRBV6-3 and TRBJ2-2; D remains ambiguous. CDR1 and CDR2 from the germline V gene are MNHEY and SVGEGT. V dropped 7 bases and J dropped 2 bases, with 17 bases sitting between them. The CDR3 contains 16 residues. DNA of the CDR3: TGTGCCAGCACTCCCCCGCTAGATGGAAACACCGGGGAGCTGTTTTTT. This sequence encodes CASTPPLDGNTGELFF.

V and J are TRBV5-1 and TRBJ1-2; a possible D gene is TRBD1 (5 bases). Looked up from germline, CDR1 is SGHRS and CDR2 is YFSETQ. V was cut by 4 bases and J by 6 bases, with 19 bases left in between. The CDR3 runs to 15 residues. The CDR3 DNA is TGCGCCAGCAGCCCGTTAGGCAGGGTAGTTGATGGCTACACCTTC. As protein: CASSPLGRVVDGYTF.